The 20 T cell receptor beta chains below come from one sample, sequenced in a study of T-cell memory formation after mild COVID-19. Each CDR3 protein is one row after TCRdb ran MiXCR on the 5' RACE reads. The sample lists fewer than 95,000 distinct CDR3 sequences, more than 13% occurring once. Sequences were obtained from PBMCs or a T cell subset sorted from them (not recorded which). The receptors derive from a man between 18 and 29 years old who had mild COVID-19 (a few samples of this study predate the infection). Cell type and time point are not known.

Ten or more counts support this clonotype. The rearrangement uses TRBV9 and TRBJ1-2, with D hard to call. The germline V and J ends were trimmed by 3 bases and 10 bases, with 7 bases remaining between them. The CDR3 consists of 10 residues. Germline CDR1 and CDR2: SGDLS and YYNGEE. The CDR3 sequence: CASSGPTYTF. CDR3 DNA: TGTGCCAGCAGCGGGCCAACCTACACCTTC.

At least ten counts were recorded for this clonotype. CDR3 sequence reads: CASSHPDRLSTEAFF. CDR3 nucleotide sequence: TGCGCCAGCAGCCACCCGGACAGGCTGAGCACTGAAGCTTTCTTT. This chain uses TRBV4-1 with TRBJ1-1; TRBD1 matches at 7 bases. Germline V CDR1 and CDR2: MGHRA, YSYEKL. The CDR3 extends over 15 amino acids. The junction had 8 bases not matched to a gene; V was cut back by 3 bases and J by 4 bases.

The chain links TRBV9 to TRBJ2-3, with D maybe TRBD1 (6 bases). The germline gives CDR1 SGDLS, CDR2 YYNGEE. V was shortened by 3 bases and J by 4 bases, with 12 bases between the two germline ends. The CDR3 extends over 14 amino acids. The CDR3 here is CASSAQGFADTQYF. The CDR3 coding sequence is TGTGCCAGCAGCGCACAGGGATTTGCAGATACGCAGTATTTT.

The V call is TRBV21-1, the J call TRBJ2-5; no check of the table's D call, TRBD1, against the DNA was made. TRBV21-1 is shown as a pseudogene. CDR3 size: 14 residues. DNA of the CDR3: TGTGCCAGCAGCATACAGGGGGTCTGGGAGACCCAGTACTTC. Translating gives CASSIQGVWETQYF.

The J gene is TRBJ2-6, the V gene TRBV11-2; D unclear. CDR3 length: 13 amino acids. Germline V lookup: CDR1 SGHAT, CDR2 FQNNGV. V lost 1 base, J lost 4 bases, and 2 bases lay in between. CDR3 nucleotide sequence: TGTGCCAGCAGCTTAGTAGGGGCCAACGTCCTGACTTTC. Encoded protein: CASSLVGANVLTF.

This sequence joins TRBV6-5 and TRBJ1-5; 7 bases map to TRBD1. The CDR3 has 15 residues. J lost 6 bases, V lost 0 bases, and 5 bases had no gene match. Germline CDR1 is MNHEY and CDR2 is SVGAGI. The CDR3: CASSYSSRGRQPQHF. In nucleotides, the CDR3 is TGTGCCAGCAGTTACTCGAGTAGGGGGCGTCAGCCCCAGCATTTT.

This clonotype was counted at least ten times. A much larger clone lies one base from this, so it may be a read error. V and J are TRBV4-2 and TRBJ2-3, with 9 bases fitting TRBD2. Unmatched junction bases numbered 2, after V lost 0 bases and J lost 4 bases. This CDR3 is 15 amino acids long. The germline V gene encodes CDR1 LGHNA and CDR2 YNFKEQ. CDR3 nucleotides: TGTGCCAGCAGCCAAGAGCGGGGGGGCCCAGATACGCAGTATTTT. Translation: CASSQERGGPDTQYF.

This clonotype has a handful of counts. This chain connects TRBV6-2 or TRBV6-3 to TRBJ2-1, with TRBD2 identical over 8 bases. Losses at the gene ends were 6 bases for V and 8 bases for J; bases not matched to a gene: 9. The CDR3 totals 14 residues. The V gene's germline CDR1 is MNHEY and CDR2 SVGEGT. The CDR3 nucleotides are TGTGCCAGCAGGCGACTAGCGTTCGGGGATGAGCAGTTCTTC. As protein: CASRRLAFGDEQFF.

The rearrangement links TRBV10-3 to TRBJ2-7, with a weak D call TRBD1 (5 bases). Germline lookup yields CDR1 ENHRY and CDR2 SYGVKD. V was pared by 2 bases and J by 4 bases, with 15 bases between. The CDR3 extends over 15 amino acids. CDR3 residues: CAISEQLMDTYEQYF. CDR3 sequence (DNA): TGTGCCATCAGTGAGCAATTGATGGACACTTACGAGCAGTACTTC.

The gene calls are TRBV2 and TRBJ2-7, with no clear D. The CDR3 totals 12 residues. CDR1 is SNHLY and CDR2 is FYNNEI in the germline V gene. The CDR3, as DNA: TGTGCCAGCAGTGAAGGATGGTTAGCCTTACGCGTC. It translates to CASSEGWLALRV.

This clonotype was counted a few times. The chain is built from TRBV4-3 and TRBJ2-3, with 9 nucleotides matching TRBD1. The CDR3 length is 16 residues. The germline CDR1 and CDR2 sequences are LGHNA and YSLEER. The J segment lost 5 bases and the V segment lost 4 bases, leaving 10 bases of the junction unmatched. The chain's CDR3 is CASSLGDRDRVDTQYF. The CDR3 DNA sequence: TGCGCCAGCAGCCTGGGGGACCGGGACAGGGTAGATACGCAGTATTTT.

In nucleotides, the CDR3 is TGTGCCAGCACCCACCCGGGACTAGCCGACACCGGGGAGCTGTTTTTT. Its translation: CASTHPGLADTGELFF. J is TRBJ2-2 and V is TRBV2; the match to TRBD2 covers 9 bases. Germline values: CDR1 SNHLY, CDR2 FYNNEI. V was pared by 7 bases and J by 3 bases, with 9 bases of the junction left unmatched. This CDR3 has 16 amino acids. Supplemented by reference TRBV2 and TRBJ2-2, the full variable domain reads EPEVTQTPSHQVTQMGQEVILRCVPISNHLYFYWYRQILGQKVEFLVSFYNNEISEKSEIFDDQFSVERPDGSNFTLKIRSTKLEDSAMYFCASTHPGLADTGELFFGEGSRLTVL.

This clonotype was detected only a few times. The V and J genes are TRBV6-2 or TRBV6-3 and TRBJ2-7; D is unclear. The CDR3 covers 12 residues. Trimming took off 8 bases at V and 3 bases at J, with 11 bases between the two ends. Germline V gene data show CDR1 as MNHEY and CDR2 as SVGEGT. The CDR3 DNA reads TGTGCCAGCGGAGAGACCGGCTACGAGCAGTACGTC. Translated: CASGETGYEQYV.

The V call is TRBV4-1, the J call TRBJ2-7; D uncertain. Germline CDR1 and CDR2: MGHRA and YSYEKL. Between the trimmed V and J ends, which lost 1 base and 3 bases, there was a span of 7 bases. The CDR3 is 13 amino acids. CDR3 region: CASSQGVGYEQYV. CDR3 DNA sequence: TGCGCCAGCAGCCAAGGGGTAGGCTACGAGCAGTACGTC.

The rearrangement uses TRBV4-3 and TRBJ2-6; D is undetermined. CDR3 length: 14 amino acids. V lost 2 bases and J 0 bases, leaving 2 bases between the germline ends. Per the germline V gene, CDR1 is LGHNA and CDR2 is YSLEER. The CDR3 region is CASSQYSGANVLTF. The CDR3 bases are TGCGCCAGCAGCCAATACTCTGGGGCCAACGTCCTGACTTTC.

This rearrangement joins TRBV2 to TRBJ1-1; D might be TRBD1 (6 bases). Trimming stripped 8 bases from V and 1 base from J, with 8 bases between. The CDR3 consists of 12 residues. Per the germline V gene, CDR1 is SNHLY and CDR2 is FYNNEI. The CDR3 DNA sequence: TGTGCCAGCGGGGGGCAGAACACTGAAGCTTTCTTT. It translates to CASGGQNTEAFF. Drawing the rest from reference TRBV2 and TRBJ1-1, the complete variable domain is EPEVTQTPSHQVTQMGQEVILRCVPISNHLYFYWYRQILGQKVEFLVSFYNNEISEKSEIFDDQFSVERPDGSNFTLKIRSTKLEDSAMYFCASGGQNTEAFFGQGTRLTVV.

This clonotype was detected a few times. The chain joins TRBV14 to TRBJ2-3; TRBD2 matches 12 bases. CDR1 and CDR2 (germline): SGHDN, FVKESK. J gave up 2 bases and V 4 bases, and 10 bases lay outside the gene matches. This CDR3 is 18 amino acids long. For the CDR3, the DNA is TGTGCCAGCAGCCCTCTAGGACTAGCGGGGTACATCACAGATACGCAGTATTTT. Its translation is CASSPLGLAGYITDTQYF.

The chain couples TRBV7-9 to TRBJ2-1; D might be TRBD1 (5 bases). This CDR3 spans 14 amino acids. The V gene lost 1 base and the J gene lost 6 bases, with 10 bases spanning the gap. The germline gives CDR1 SEHNR, CDR2 FQNEAQ (reference sequence). DNA of the CDR3: TGTGCCAGCAGCTTAGGTTCGCAGGGCAATGAGCAGTTCTTC. Encoded protein: CASSLGSQGNEQFF.

This clonotype occurred many times. The chain combines TRBV7-2 with TRBJ2-2; a possible D gene is TRBD1 (6 bases). This CDR3 contains 15 residues. The germline gives CDR1 SGHTA, CDR2 FQGNSA. The V end lost 4 bases, the J end lost 0 bases, and 9 bases lay between the germline ends. The CDR3 here is CASSSEGANTGELFF. The CDR3 bases are TGTGCCAGCAGCTCTGAGGGGGCGAACACCGGGGAGCTGTTTTTT. The variable domain in full, completed from reference TRBV7-2 and TRBJ2-2, reads GAGVSQSPSNKVTEKGKDVELRCDPISGHTALYWYRQSLGQGLEFLIYFQGNSAPDKSGLPSDRFSAERTGGSVSTLTIQRTQQEDSAVYLCASSSEGANTGELFFGEGSRLTVL.

This clonotype was recorded a few times. The chain combines TRBV14 with TRBJ1-2, with D unresolved. Germline loops: CDR1 SGHDN, CDR2 FVKESK. This CDR3 has 13 amino acids. Trimming took off 1 base at V and 0 bases at J, with 3 bases between the two ends. The CDR3 DNA sequence: TGTGCCAGCAGCCAAGTCGCTAACTATGGCTACACCTTC. This codes for CASSQVANYGYTF.